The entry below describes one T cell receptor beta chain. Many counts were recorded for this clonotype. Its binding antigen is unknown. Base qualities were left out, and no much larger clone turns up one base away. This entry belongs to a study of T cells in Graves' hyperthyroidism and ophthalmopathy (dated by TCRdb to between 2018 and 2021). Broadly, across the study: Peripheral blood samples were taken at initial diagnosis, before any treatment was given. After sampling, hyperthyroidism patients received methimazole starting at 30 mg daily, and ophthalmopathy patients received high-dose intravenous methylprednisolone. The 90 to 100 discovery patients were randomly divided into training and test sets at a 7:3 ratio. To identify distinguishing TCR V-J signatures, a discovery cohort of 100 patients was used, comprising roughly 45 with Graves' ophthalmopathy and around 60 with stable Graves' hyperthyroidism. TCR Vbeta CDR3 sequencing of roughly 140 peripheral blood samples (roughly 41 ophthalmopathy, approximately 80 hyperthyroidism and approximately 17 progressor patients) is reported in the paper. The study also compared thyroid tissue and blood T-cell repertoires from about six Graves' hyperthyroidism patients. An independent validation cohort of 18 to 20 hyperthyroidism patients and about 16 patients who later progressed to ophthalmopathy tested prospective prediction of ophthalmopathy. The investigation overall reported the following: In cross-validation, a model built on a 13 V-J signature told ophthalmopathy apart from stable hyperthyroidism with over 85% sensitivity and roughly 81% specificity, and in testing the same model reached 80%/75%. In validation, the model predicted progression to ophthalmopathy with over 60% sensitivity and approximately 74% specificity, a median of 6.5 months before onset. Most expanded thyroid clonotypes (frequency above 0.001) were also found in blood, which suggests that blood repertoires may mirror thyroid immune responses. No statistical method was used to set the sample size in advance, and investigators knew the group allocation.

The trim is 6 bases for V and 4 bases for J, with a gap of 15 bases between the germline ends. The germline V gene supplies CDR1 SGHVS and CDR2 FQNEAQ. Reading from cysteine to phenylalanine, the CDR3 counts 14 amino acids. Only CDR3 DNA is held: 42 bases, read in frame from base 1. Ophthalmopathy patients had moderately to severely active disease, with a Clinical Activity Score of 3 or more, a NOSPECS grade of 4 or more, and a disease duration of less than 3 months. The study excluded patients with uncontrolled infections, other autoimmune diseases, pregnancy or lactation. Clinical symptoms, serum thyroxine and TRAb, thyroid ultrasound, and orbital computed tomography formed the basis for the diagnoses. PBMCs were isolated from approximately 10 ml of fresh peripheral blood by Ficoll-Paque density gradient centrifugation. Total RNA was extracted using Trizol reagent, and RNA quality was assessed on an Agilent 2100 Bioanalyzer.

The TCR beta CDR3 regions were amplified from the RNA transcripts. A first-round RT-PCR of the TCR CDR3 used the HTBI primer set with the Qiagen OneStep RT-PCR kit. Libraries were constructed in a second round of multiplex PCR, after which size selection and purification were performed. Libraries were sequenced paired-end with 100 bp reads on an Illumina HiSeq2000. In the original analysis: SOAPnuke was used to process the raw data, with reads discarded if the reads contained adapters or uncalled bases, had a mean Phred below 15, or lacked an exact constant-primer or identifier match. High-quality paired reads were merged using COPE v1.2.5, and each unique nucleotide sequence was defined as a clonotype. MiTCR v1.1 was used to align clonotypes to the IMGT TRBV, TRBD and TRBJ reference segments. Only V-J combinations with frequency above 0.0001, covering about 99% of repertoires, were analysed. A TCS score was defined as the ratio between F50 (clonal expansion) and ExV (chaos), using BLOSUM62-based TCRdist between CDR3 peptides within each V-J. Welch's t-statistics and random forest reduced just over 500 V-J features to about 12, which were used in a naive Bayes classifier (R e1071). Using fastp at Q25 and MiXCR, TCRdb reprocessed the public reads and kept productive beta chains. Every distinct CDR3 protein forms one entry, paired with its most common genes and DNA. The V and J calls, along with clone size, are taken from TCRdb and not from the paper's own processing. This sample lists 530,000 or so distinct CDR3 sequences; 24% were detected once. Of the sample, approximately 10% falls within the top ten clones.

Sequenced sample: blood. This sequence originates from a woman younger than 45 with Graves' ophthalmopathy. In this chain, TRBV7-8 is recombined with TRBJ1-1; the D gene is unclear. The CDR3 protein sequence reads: CASRISDYGTEAFF. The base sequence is TGTGCCAGCAGAATAAGCGACTATGGCACTGAAGCTTTCTTT.